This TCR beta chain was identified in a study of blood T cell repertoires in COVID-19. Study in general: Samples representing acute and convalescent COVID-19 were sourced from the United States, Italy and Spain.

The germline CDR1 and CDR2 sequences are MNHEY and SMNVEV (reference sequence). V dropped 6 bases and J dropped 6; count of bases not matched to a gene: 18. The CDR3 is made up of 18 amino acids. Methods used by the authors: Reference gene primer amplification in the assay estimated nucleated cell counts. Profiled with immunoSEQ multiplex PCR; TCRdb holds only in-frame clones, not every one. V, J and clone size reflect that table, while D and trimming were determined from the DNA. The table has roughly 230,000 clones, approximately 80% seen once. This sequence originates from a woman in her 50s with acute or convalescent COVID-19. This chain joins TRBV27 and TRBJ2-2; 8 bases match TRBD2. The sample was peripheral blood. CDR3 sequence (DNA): TGTGCCAGCAGCCTCACCTTTATCGGACTAGCCAATGCCGGGGAGCTGTTTTTT. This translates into CASSLTFIGLANAGELFF.